The present T cell receptor beta chain was sequenced within a study of blood T cells in healthy people across ages. A second 7 to 11 cycle PCR used barcoded and J-beta primers. TCRdb re-called the 5' RACE reads through MiXCR, storing one row per CDR3 protein. The repertoire holds about a million distinct CDR3 sequences, with around 54% as singletons. Sequencing input: blood. The sequence derives from a woman aged 55-70 years in good health.

CDR3 sequence (DNA): TGTGCCAGCAGTCCATACAGGGTTAATAATGAGCAGTTCTTC. It encodes CASSPYRVNNEQFF. The rearrangement uses TRBV27 and TRBJ2-1; perhaps TRBD1 as D (6 bases). Germline CDR1 MNHEY, CDR2 SMNVEV (reference sequence). The CDR3 length is 14 residues. V gave up 5 bases and J gave up 7 bases, with 15 bases separating them.